A single sample gave rise to the 23 T cell receptor gamma chains below, sequenced in a study of Vγ9Vδ2 T cells in congenital toxoplasmosis. A single-tube template-switch cDNA reaction was primed with TRGC- and TRDC-specific primers. The TRGC primer design covered both constant genes, TRGC1 and TRGC2. TCRdb reanalyzed the reads using CATT. The data contain approximately 400 gamma-chain clones, under 14% of them singletons. Sequenced material: gamma-delta T cells from blood. The source of these receptors is a child under 10 years old born to a mother with Toxoplasma gondii infection during pregnancy, either congenitally infected or uninfected (not recorded which).

By share, this clone ranks as large. Other nucleotide sequences from this sample produce the same CDR3. The chain employs TRGV10 and TRGJ1 or TRGJ2. TRGV10 is an ORF, with its function uncertain. The junction had 14 bases not matched to a gene; V was cut back by 8 bases and J by 3 bases. The CDR3 spans 15 residues. The DNA for the CDR3 is TGTGCTGCGTGGGATTGGCATACAATTTATTATAAGAAACTCTTT. Translating it yields CAAWDWHTIYYKKLF.

In its sample, this clone is large (0.1 to 1%). The rearrangement joins TRGV9 to TRGJP. CDR3 length: 16 amino acids. CDR1 and CDR2 (germline): GITISATS, ISYDGTV (reference sequence). The V segment lost 2 bases and the J segment 5 bases; nucleotides outside the gene matches: 3. Written as DNA, the CDR3 is TGTGCCTTGTGGGAGGCTGAAGAGTTGGGCAAAAAAATCAAGGTATTT. Translated, it gives CALWEAEELGKKIKVF.

By share, this clone ranks as large (0.1 to 1%). The chain employs TRGV3 and TRGJ1 or TRGJ2. CDR1 is VTNTFY, CDR2 YDVSTARD, per germline (reference sequence). V was pared by 0 bases and J by 7 bases, with 6 bases of the junction left unmatched. The CDR3 contains 13 residues. The CDR3 is CATWDRPGYKKLF. The CDR3 DNA is TGTGCCACCTGGGACAGGCCGGGCTATAAGAAACTCTTT.

This clone is categorized as medium-sized. This chain uses TRGV4 with TRGJ1 or TRGJ2. This CDR3 contains 13 residues. CDR1 is EGSTGY, CDR2 YDSYTSSV, per germline. The junction had 14 bases not matched to a gene; V was cut back by 12 bases and J by 3 bases. In DNA, the CDR3 is TGTGCCTGGGATGGGCTTACTTATTATAAGAAACTCTTT. The encoded protein is CAWDGLTYYKKLF.

This clone is labeled as large (0.1 to 1%). The sample holds other DNA sequences that translate to the same CDR3. This rearrangement joins TRGV10 to TRGJ1 or TRGJ2. TRGV10 is reported as an ORF; its role is uncertain. This CDR3 is built from 14 residues. After removal of 9 bases from V and 3 bases from J, the junction contained 12 bases not matched to a gene. The CDR3 DNA is TGTGCTGCGTGCCATAGACCCACTTATTATAAGAAACTCTTT. Amino acid sequence: CAACHRPTYYKKLF.

About this clone: The amino acid sequence in TCRdb belongs to a much larger clone and departs from this DNA's translation at residue 5, likely a sequencing read error; the sequence shown is translated from the DNA. The V call is TRGV9, the J call TRGJ1 or TRGJ2. The V gene's germline CDR1 is GITISATS and CDR2 ISYDGTV (reference sequence). With 6 bases clipped from V and 0 bases from J, the junction kept 8 bases outside the gene matches. The CDR3 runs 14 residues. CDR3 DNA sequence: TGTGCCTTGTGGAATCAAGCGAATTATTATAAGAAACTCTTT. This codes for CALWNQANYYKKLF.

As concerns this clone: The likely explanation is a read error, given a far larger clone one base away. V gene TRGV9 combines with J gene TRGJP. Trimming at V came to 2 bases and at J to 3 bases, leaving 7 bases not matched to a gene. The CDR3 extends over 18 amino acids. The germline V gene encodes CDR1 GITISATS and CDR2 ISYDGTV (reference sequence). CDR3 sequence: CALWEDKSQELGKKIKVF. Here the CDR3 DNA reads TGTGCCTTGTGGGAGGATAAATCGCAAGAGTTGGGCAAAAAAATCAAGGTATTT.

On this clone itself: This DNA translates differently at residue 10 from the TCRdb protein, which is that of a much larger clone; a read error is likely, and the protein shown is the DNA's own translation. The chain links TRGV9 to TRGJP. Germline V gene sequence: CDR1 GITISATS, CDR2 ISYDGTV (reference sequence). CDR3 length: 16 residues. CDR3 in amino acids: CALWEVRELDKKIKVF. The CDR3 coding sequence is TGTGCCTTGTGGGAGGTGCGCGAGTTGGACAAAAAAATCAAGGTATTT.

This clone was seen a few times. The mismatch at residue 14 between this DNA's translation and the TCRdb protein of a much larger clone likely reflects a read error; the protein shown is translated from the DNA. The gene calls are TRGV9 and TRGJP. Germline V gene data show CDR1 as GITISATS and CDR2 as ISYDGTV (reference sequence). The CDR3 covers 16 residues. The CDR3 region has the DNA TGTGCCTTGTGGGAGTCCGAGGGTTTGGGCAAAAAAATCAATGTATTT. This encodes CALWESEGLGKKINVF.

As to this clone: Since a far larger clone is one base different, this is likely a read error. This chain links TRGV9 with TRGJP. This CDR3 has 17 amino acids. Germline values: CDR1 GITISATS, CDR2 ISYDGTV (reference sequence). The CDR3 bases are TGTGCCTTGTGGGAGCCCCCAGGAGAGTTGGACAAAAAAATCAAGGTATTT. Translating gives CALWEPPGELDKKIKVF.

Notes on this clone: A far larger clone is one base from this, pointing to a likely read error. Other DNA sequences in the sample encode the same CDR3. The chain joins TRGV9 to TRGJP. V dropped 3 bases and J dropped 6; count of bases not matched to a gene: 8. The germline V gene encodes CDR1 GITISATS and CDR2 ISYDGTV (reference sequence). The CDR3 has 17 amino acids. The DNA for the CDR3 is TGTGCCTTGTGGGAGCCCCCCGGAGAGTTGGGCAAAAAAATCAAGGTATTT. Translated, it gives CALWEPPGELGKKIKVF.

This clone is classed as large. The chain recombines TRGV4 with TRGJ1 or TRGJ2. V was pared by 5 bases and J by 1 base, with 2 bases of the junction left unmatched. This CDR3 has 12 amino acids. Germline V gene sequence: CDR1 EGSTGY, CDR2 YDSYTSSV. Here the CDR3 DNA reads TGTGCCACCTGGGGAAATTATTATAAGAAACTCTTT. It encodes CATWGNYYKKLF.

Points on this clone: This likely came from a read error, as a far larger clone is one base away. Additional DNA sequences in this sample encode the identical CDR3. This chain joins TRGV9 and TRGJP. Germline V gives CDR1 GITISATS, CDR2 ISYDGTV (reference sequence). The CDR3 length is 19 residues. For the CDR3, the DNA is TGTGCCTTGTGGGAGGCCCTATCTGCCCAAGAGTTGGGGAAAAAAATCAAGGTATTT. Its translation is CALWEALSAQELGKKIKVF.

This clone was detected a few times. The amino acid sequence in TCRdb belongs to a much larger clone and departs from this DNA's translation at residue 11, likely a sequencing read error; the sequence shown is translated from the DNA. V is TRGV5 and J is TRGJ1 or TRGJ2. Looked up from germline, CDR1 is VINAFY and CDR2 is YDVSNSKD. The CDR3 is made up of 14 amino acids. This chain's CDR3 is CATWDRLVDYMKLF. CDR3 bases: TGTGCCACCTGGGACAGGCTGGTAGATTATATGAAACTCTTT.

Sample share makes this clone medium-sized (0.01 to 0.1%). V usage is TRGV9 and J usage is TRGJP. CDR1 is GITISATS, CDR2 ISYDGTV, per germline (reference sequence). Trimming removed 4 bases from V and 4 bases from J; junction bases left unmatched: 7. The length of the CDR3 is 17 residues. This CDR3 is CALWDPLQELGKKIKVF. The CDR3 region has the DNA TGTGCCTTGTGGGACCCTTTACAAGAGTTGGGCAAAAAAATCAAGGTATTT.

Of note for this clone: A far larger clone lies a single base away; this is likely a read error. The rearrangement links TRGV9 to TRGJP. This CDR3 has 17 amino acids. CDR1 is GITISATS and CDR2 is ISYDGTV in the germline V gene (reference sequence). The DNA for the CDR3 is TGTGCCTTGCGGGAGGTGTGGCGAGAGTTGGGCAAAAAAATCAAGGTATTT. It is translated as CALREVWRELGKKIKVF.

Sample share makes this clone large. The V and J genes are TRGV9 and TRGJP. The CDR3 has 15 amino acids. With 6 bases clipped from V and 2 bases from J, the junction kept 1 base outside the gene matches. Germline V gene data show CDR1 as GITISATS and CDR2 as ISYDGTV (reference sequence). The CDR3 loop is CALWRQELGKKIKVF. The DNA of the CDR3 is TGTGCCTTGTGGCGGCAAGAGTTGGGCAAAAAAATCAAGGTATTT.

This clone is large in the sample. The rearrangement uses TRGV4 and TRGJP1. Germline V gene lookup returns CDR1 EGSTGY and CDR2 YDSYTSSV. V shed 0 bases, J shed 8 bases, and the junction held 3 bases outside the gene matches. CDR3 length: 13 residues. The CDR3 DNA reads TGTGCCACCTGGGATGGGAACGGTTGGTTCAAGATATTT. Residues: CATWDGNGWFKIF.

Turning to this clone: A far larger clone is off by one base, so a read error is likely. Other DNA sequences of this sample code for an identical CDR3. The rearrangement links TRGV9 to TRGJP. V shed 2 bases, J shed 4 bases, and the junction held 5 bases outside the gene matches. The CDR3 spans 17 residues. CDR1 is GITISATS and CDR2 is ISYDGTV in the germline V gene (reference sequence). The DNA for the CDR3 is TGTGCCTTGTGGGAGGCAAGACAAGAGTTGGGCAAAAAAATCAAGGTATTT. It is translated as CALWEARQELGKKIKVF.

By share of the sample, this clone is large. The gene calls are TRGV4 and TRGJP2. Germline-derived CDR1 and CDR2 are EGSTGY and YDSYTSSV. V shed 0 bases, J shed 1 base, and the junction held 2 bases outside the gene matches. The CDR3 length is 15 residues. As DNA, the CDR3 is TGTGCCACCTGGGATGGGCGTAGTAGTGATTGGATCAAGACGTTT. It translates to CATWDGRSSDWIKTF.

By share of the sample, this clone is large. V and J are TRGV10 and TRGJP1. TRGV10 is noted as an ORF with a role that remains uncertain. Germline trimming cut 8 bases from V and 4 bases from J; bases unmatched to any gene: 8. The CDR3 extends over 14 amino acids. This CDR3 reads CAAWDWSTGWFKIF. The CDR3 nucleotides are TGTGCTGCGTGGGATTGGAGCACTGGTTGGTTCAAGATATTT.

Worth noting for this clone: The junction departs from germline at one end; a sequencing error may be responsible. The chain combines TRGV4 with TRGJ1 or TRGJ2. The CDR3 sequence is 14 residues long. CDR1 is EGSTGY and CDR2 is YDSYTSSV in the germline V gene. Here the CDR3 reads CAPWDATLYYKKLF. Written as DNA, the CDR3 is TGTGCCCCCTGGGACGCTACCCTTTATTATAAGAAACTCTTT.

This clone was observed a few times. This likely stems from a read error, as it lies one base from a far larger clone. Other DNA sequences in the sample encode the same CDR3. J is TRGJ1 or TRGJ2 and V is TRGV5. Germline CDR1 and CDR2: VINAFY and YDVSNSKD. CDR3 length: 13 amino acids. The CDR3 DNA sequence: TGTGCCACCTGGGTCTCGAATTATTACAAGAAACTCTTT. It codes for CATWVSNYYKKLF.